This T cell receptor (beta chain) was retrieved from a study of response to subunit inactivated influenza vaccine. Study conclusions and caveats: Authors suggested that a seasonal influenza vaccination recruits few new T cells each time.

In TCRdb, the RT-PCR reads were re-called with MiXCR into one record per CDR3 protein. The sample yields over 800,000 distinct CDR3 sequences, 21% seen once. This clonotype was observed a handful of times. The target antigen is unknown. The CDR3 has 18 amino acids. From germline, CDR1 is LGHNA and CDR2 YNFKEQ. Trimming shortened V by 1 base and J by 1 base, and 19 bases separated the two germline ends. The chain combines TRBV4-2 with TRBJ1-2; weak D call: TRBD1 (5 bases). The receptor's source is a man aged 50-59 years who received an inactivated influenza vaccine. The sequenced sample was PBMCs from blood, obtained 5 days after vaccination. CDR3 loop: CASSQAGGGARNNYGYTF. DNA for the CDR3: TGTGCCAGCAGCCAAGCGGGTGGAGGGGCGAGAAATAACTATGGCTACACCTTC.